The rows below give T cell receptor beta chains drawn from one sample of a study of Ad26.COV2.S vaccination and SARS-CoV-2 variants. Profiling relied on immunoSEQ multiplex PCR, and the TCRdb table lists in-frame clones only, not all of them. The sample shows about 350,000 clones, 88% of them seen only once. The starting material was peripheral blood, obtained in a trial of Ad26.COV2.S vaccine versus placebo. All receptors come from a person aged 18-65 years who received the Ad26.COV2.S COVID-19 vaccine or a placebo. Both conserved end residues are part of each CDR3. D genes are given only for firm matches. Clone size, where shown, is once, few, many, or a class for clones that have expanded.

d_call | cdr3_length | j_call | v_call | clone_size | cdr3_nt | cdr3_aa
. | 13 | TRBJ1-1 | TRBV18 | . | TGTGCCAGCTCCCCCCGGGACGACACTGAAGCTTTCTTT | CASSPRDDTEAFF
TRBD1 | 15 | TRBJ2-3 | TRBV7-2 | . | TGTGCCAGCAGTCAAGGACAGGTTGGGACAGATACGCAGTATTTT | CASSQGQVGTDTQYF
TRBD1 | 16 | TRBJ1-2 | TRBV19 | . | TGTGCCAGTAGCCCCAACACAGGGGATATCGGCTATGGCTACACCTTC | CASSPNTGDIGYGYTF
. | 15 | TRBJ1-5 | TRBV28 | once | TGTGCCAGCAGTTTAGGTTCTTCGGGGAATCAGCCCCAGCATTTT | CASSLGSSGNQPQHF
. | 12 | TRBJ1-1 | TRBV6-5 | . | TGTGCCAGCAGTTCCCAACACACTGAAGCTTTCTTT | CASSSQHTEAFF
. | 11 | TRBJ2-1 | TRBV20-1 | . | TGCAGTGCTAGGTCGTACAATGAGCAGTTCTTC | CSARSYNEQFF
TRBD1 | 18 | TRBJ1-2 | TRBV7-2 | . | TGTGCCAGCAGCCTTAGTAGCCGGACAGGGGGTATTTCAGAGGGCTACACCTTC | CASSLSSRTGGISEGYTF
TRBD1 | 16 | TRBJ1-1 | TRBV3-1/TRBV3-2 | . | TGTGCCAGCAGCCAAGAGAGGACAGGGACGAGCGGTGAAGCTTTCTTT | CASSQERTGTSGEAFF
. | 13 | TRBJ2-7 | TRBV5-6 | . | TGTGCCAGCAGCTTCCGGGACGTACATAGTCAGTACTTC | CASSFRDVHSQYF
. | 15 | TRBJ2-2 | TRBV4-3 | . | TGCGCCAGCAGCCAAGATGATGGGAACACCGGGGAGCTGTTTTTT | CASSQDDGNTGELFF
TRBD2 | 16 | TRBJ2-2 | TRBV7-3 | few | TGTGCCAGCAGCGATCCGGGACTAATAAGTACCGGGGAGCTGTTTTTT | CASSDPGLISTGELFF
. | 13 | TRBJ1-5 | TRBV19 | . | TGTGCCAGTAGTATATCCAGGGAGAGGACCCAGCATTTT | CASSISRERTQHF
. | 14 | TRBJ2-7 | TRBV12-5 | . | TGTGCTAGTGCCCTCGGGTCGGTCCCCTACGAGCAGTACTTC | CASALGSVPYEQYF
TRBD1 | 15 | TRBJ2-5 | TRBV29-1 | once | TGCAGCGTTGACAAAGAGACAGGGGCTGTACAGACCCAGTACTTC | CSVDKETGAVQTQYF
TRBD1 | 15 | TRBJ1-1 | TRBV7-2 | once | TGTGCCAGCAGCTTAGTGCGACAGGGTGGGACTGAAGCTTTCTTT | CASSLVRQGGTEAFF
. | 15 | TRBJ1-3 | TRBV9 | . | TGTGCCAGCAGCGTAGCCGAGAACTCTGGAAACACCATATATTTT | CASSVAENSGNTIYF
. | 14 | TRBJ1-6 | TRBV7-2 | . | TGTGCCAGCAGCGCCCGGGACACTTATTCACCCCTCCACTTT | CASSARDTYSPLHF
. | 15 | TRBJ1-2 | TRBV30 | . | TGTGCCTGGAGTGTCCGGTGGGGGGGCGGCCATGGCTACACCTTC | CAWSVRWGGGHGYTF
. | 17 | TRBJ1-5 | TRBV18 | . | TGTGCCAGCTCACCAAGAGGAGGCGGGGCGAAGGGTCAGCCCCAGCATTTT | CASSPRGGGAKGQPQHF
TRBD1 | 14 | TRBJ2-1 | TRBV9 | . | TGTGCCAGCAGCGAACCAGGACAGGGCAGAGAGCAGTTCTTC | CASSEPGQGREQFF
TRBD2 | 21 | TRBJ2-7 | TRBV4-3 | . | TGCGCCAGCAGCCAAGCTCCCAAACCGGGACTAGCGGGAGGACCAGGCTACGAGCAGTACTTC | CASSQAPKPGLAGGPGYEQYF
TRBD1 | 15 | TRBJ2-7 | TRBV7-9 | . | TGTGCCAGCCTTCTAACCGGGACAGGGACTTACGAGCAGTACTTC | CASLLTGTGTYEQYF
. | 13 | TRBJ2-7 | TRBV6-6 | . | TGTGCCAGCAGGGGACAACATCTACATGAGCAGTACTTC | CASRGQHLHEQYF
. | 16 | TRBJ1-3 | TRBV4-2 | . | TGTGCCAGCAGCCAAGGTACAGGGTCCAGTGGAAACACCATATATTTT | CASSQGTGSSGNTIYF
TRBD1 | 14 | TRBJ1-2 | TRBV9 | . | TGTGCCAGCAGCGTAGATGAGGGGGCCGGTGGCTACACCTTC | CASSVDEGAGGYTF
. | 16 | TRBJ2-1 | TRBV7-2 | . | TGTGCCAGCAGCCTACTCTACCGACCCGCGAACAATGAGCAGTTCTTC | CASSLLYRPANNEQFF
TRBD2 | 16 | TRBJ2-3 | TRBV11-3 | . | TGTGCCAGCAGCTGGACTAGCGGGGGGATCACAGATACGCAGTATTTT | CASSWTSGGITDTQYF
TRBD1 | 13 | TRBJ1-5 | TRBV28 | . | TGTGCCAGCCGACAGGGACTTAATCAGCCCCAGCATTTT | CASRQGLNQPQHF